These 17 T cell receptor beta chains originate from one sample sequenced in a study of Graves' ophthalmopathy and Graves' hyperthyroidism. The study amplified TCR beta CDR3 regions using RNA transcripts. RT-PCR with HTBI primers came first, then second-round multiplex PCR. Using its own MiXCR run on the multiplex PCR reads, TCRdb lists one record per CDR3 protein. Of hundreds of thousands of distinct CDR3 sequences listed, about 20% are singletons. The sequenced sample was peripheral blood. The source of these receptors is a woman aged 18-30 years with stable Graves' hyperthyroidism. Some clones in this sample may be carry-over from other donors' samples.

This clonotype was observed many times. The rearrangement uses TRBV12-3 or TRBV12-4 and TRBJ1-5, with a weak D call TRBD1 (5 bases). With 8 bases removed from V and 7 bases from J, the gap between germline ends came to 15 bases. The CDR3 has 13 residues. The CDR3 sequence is CASGPGGLQPQHF. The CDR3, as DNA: TGTGCCAGCGGACCGGGGGGTTTACAGCCCCAGCATTTT.

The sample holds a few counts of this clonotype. The CDR3 bases are TGTGCCAGCAGTTACGGCAGAGGCGTCTATGGCTACACCTTC. Its translation: CASSYGRGVYGYTF. The chain employs TRBV6-5 and TRBJ1-2; D not resolved. Germline V gene lookup returns CDR1 MNHEY and CDR2 SVGAGI. V lost 2 bases, J lost 4 bases, and 11 bases lay in between. This CDR3 has 14 residues.

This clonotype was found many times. Here the CDR3 reads CASSPPRPIADTGELFF. Written as DNA, the CDR3 is TGTGCCAGCAGCCCTCCCAGGCCGATCGCGGACACCGGGGAGCTGTTTTTT. V is TRBV11-1 and J is TRBJ2-2; D gene ambiguous. V shed 5 bases and J shed 3 bases, with 19 bases lying between them. The CDR3 contains 17 residues. The germline V gene has CDR1 SGHAT and CDR2 FQDESV (reference sequence).

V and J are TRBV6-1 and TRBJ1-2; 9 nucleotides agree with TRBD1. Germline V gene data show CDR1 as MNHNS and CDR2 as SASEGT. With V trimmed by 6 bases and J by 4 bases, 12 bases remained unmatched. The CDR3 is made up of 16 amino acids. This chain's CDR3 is CASRSTGGSGFYGYTF. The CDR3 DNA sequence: TGTGCCAGCAGGAGTACAGGGGGCTCGGGGTTCTATGGCTACACCTTC.

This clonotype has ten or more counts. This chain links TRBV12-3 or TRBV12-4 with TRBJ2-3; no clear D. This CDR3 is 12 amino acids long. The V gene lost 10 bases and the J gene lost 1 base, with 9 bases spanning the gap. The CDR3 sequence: CAIGRGTDTQYF. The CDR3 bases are TGTGCCATCGGACGGGGCACAGATACGCAGTATTTT.

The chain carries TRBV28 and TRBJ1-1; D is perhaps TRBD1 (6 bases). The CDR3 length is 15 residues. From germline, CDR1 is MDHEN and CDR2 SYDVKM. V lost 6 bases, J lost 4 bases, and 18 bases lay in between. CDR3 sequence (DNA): TGTGCCAGCAGAAACGGACAGTCCGACGTCACTGAAGCTTTCTTT. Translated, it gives CASRNGQSDVTEAFF.

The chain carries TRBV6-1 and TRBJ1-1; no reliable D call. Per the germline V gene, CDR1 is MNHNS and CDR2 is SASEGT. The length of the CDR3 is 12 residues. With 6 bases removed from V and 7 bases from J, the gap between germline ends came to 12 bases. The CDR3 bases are TGTGCCAGCAGCCAACTCGTGGGTGAAGCTTTCTTT. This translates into CASSQLVGEAFF.

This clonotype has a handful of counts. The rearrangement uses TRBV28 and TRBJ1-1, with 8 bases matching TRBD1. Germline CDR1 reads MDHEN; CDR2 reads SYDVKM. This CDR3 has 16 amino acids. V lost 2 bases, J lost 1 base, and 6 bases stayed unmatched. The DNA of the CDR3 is TGTGCCAGCAGTTTAAGCGGGACAGGTACGAACACTGAAGCTTTCTTT. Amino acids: CASSLSGTGTNTEAFF. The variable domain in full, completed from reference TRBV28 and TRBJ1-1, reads DVKVTQSSRYLVKRTGEKVFLECVQDMDHENMFWYRQDPGLGLRLIYFSYDVKMKEKGDIPEGYSVSREKKERFSLILESASTNQTSMYLCASSLSGTGTNTEAFFGQGTRLTVV.

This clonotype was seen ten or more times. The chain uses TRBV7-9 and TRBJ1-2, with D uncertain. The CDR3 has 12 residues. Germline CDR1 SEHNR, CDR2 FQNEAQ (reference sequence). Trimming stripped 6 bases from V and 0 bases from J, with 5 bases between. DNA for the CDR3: TGTGCCAGCAGTATGACTAACTATGGCTACACCTTC. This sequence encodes CASSMTNYGYTF.

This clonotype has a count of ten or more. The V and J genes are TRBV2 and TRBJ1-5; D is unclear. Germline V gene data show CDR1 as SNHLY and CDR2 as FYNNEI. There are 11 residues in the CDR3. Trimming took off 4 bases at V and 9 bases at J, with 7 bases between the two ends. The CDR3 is CASSVAGPQHF. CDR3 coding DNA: TGTGCCAGCAGTGTGGCGGGGCCCCAGCATTTT. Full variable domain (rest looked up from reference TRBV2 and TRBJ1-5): EPEVTQTPSHQVTQMGQEVILRCVPISNHLYFYWYRQILGQKVEFLVSFYNNEISEKSEIFDDQFSVERPDGSNFTLKIRSTKLEDSAMYFCASSVAGPQHFGDGTRLSIL.

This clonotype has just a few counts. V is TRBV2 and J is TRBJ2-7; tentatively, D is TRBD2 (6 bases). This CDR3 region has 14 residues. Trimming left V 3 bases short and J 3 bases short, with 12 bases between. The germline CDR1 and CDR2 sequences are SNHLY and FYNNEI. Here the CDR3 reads CASSEDSGDYEQYF. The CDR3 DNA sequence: TGTGCCAGCAGTGAGGACTCGGGAGACTACGAGCAGTACTTC.

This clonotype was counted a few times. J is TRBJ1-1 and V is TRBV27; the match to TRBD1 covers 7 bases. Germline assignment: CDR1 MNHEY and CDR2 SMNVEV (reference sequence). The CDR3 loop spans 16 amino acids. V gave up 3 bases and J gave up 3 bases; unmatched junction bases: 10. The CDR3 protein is CASSFLGQEGDTEAFF. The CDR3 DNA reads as TGTGCCAGCAGTTTCCTCGGACAGGAGGGGGACACTGAAGCTTTCTTT.

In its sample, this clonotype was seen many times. CDR3 residues: CSALGPEVMNTEAFF. The CDR3 DNA reads TGCAGTGCCTTAGGACCCGAGGTAATGAACACTGAAGCTTTCTTT. This chain connects TRBV20-1 to TRBJ1-1; D is uncertain. CDR1 and CDR2 (germline): DFQATT, SNEGSKA (reference sequence). V was cut by 6 bases and J by 0 bases, with 17 bases left in between. CDR3 length: 15 residues.

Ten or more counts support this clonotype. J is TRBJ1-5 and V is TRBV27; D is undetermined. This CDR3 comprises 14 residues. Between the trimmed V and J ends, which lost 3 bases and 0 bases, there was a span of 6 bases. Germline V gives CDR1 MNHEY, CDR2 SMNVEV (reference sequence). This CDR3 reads CASSLAISNQPQHF. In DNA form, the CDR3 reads TGTGCCAGCAGTTTGGCCATTAGCAATCAGCCCCAGCATTTT.

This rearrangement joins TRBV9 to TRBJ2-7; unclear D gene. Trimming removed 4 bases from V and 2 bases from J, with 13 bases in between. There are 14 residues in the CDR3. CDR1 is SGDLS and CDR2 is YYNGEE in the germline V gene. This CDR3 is CASSQTLAAYEQYF. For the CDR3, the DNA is TGTGCCAGCAGCCAGACCTTGGCGGCCTACGAGCAGTACTTC.

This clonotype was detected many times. CDR3: CASSDRAYEQYF. The DNA of the CDR3 is TGTGCCAGCAGTGATCGGGCCTACGAGCAGTACTTC. The gene calls are TRBV2 and TRBJ2-7; D remains unclear. V was pared by 3 bases and J by 2 bases, with 5 bases between. In germline, CDR1 is SNHLY, CDR2 FYNNEI. The CDR3 extends over 12 amino acids.

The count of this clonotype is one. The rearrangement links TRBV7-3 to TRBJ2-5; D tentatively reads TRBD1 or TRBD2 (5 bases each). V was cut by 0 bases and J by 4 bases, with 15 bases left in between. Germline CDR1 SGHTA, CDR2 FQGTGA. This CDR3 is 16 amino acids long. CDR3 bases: TGTGCCAGCAGCTTAACAGGGGCCGGAGGTCCAGAGACCCAGTACTTC. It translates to CASSLTGAGGPETQYF.